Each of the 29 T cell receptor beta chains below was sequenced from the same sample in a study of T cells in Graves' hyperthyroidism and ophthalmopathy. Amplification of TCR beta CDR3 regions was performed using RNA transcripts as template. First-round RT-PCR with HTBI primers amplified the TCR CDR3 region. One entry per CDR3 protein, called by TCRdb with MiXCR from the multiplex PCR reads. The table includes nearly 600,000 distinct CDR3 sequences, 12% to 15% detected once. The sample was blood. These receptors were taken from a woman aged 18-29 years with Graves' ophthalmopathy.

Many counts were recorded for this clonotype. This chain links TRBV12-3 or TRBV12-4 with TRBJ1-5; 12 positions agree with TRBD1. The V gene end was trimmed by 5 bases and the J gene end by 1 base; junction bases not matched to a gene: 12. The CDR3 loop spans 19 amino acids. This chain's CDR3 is CASSTRTGTGGASNQPQHF. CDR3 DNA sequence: TGTGCCAGCAGTACCCGCACCGGGACAGGGGGCGCGAGCAATCAGCCCCAGCATTTT.

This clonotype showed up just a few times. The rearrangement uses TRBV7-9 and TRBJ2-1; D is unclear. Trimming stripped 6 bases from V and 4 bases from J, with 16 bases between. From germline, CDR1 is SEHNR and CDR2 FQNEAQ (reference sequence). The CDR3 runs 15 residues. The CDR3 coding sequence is TGTGCCAGCAGTCCTAGGGCTATCGGGTACAATGAGCAGTTCTTC. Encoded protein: CASSPRAIGYNEQFF.

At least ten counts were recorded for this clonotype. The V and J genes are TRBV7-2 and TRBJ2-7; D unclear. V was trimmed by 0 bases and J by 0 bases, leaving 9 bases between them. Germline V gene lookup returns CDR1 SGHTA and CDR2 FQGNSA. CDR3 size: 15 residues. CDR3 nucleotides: TGTGCCAGCAGCTTAGCGGGCTCCGCCTCCTACGAGCAGTACTTC. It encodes CASSLAGSASYEQYF. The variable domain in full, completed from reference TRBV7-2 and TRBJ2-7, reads GAGVSQSPSNKVTEKGKDVELRCDPISGHTALYWYRQSLGQGLEFLIYFQGNSAPDKSGLPSDRFSAERTGGSVSTLTIQRTQQEDSAVYLCASSLAGSASYEQYFGPGTRLTVT.

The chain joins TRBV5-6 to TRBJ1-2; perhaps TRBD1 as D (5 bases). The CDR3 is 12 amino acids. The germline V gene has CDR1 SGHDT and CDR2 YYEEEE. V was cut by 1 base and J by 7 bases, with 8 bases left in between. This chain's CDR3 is CASSLYQGGYTF. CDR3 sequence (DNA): TGTGCCAGCAGCTTGTATCAGGGTGGCTACACCTTC. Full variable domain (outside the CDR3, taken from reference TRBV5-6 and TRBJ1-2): DAGVTQSPTHLIKTRGQQVTLRCSPKSGHDTVSWYQQALGQGPQFIFQYYEEEERQRGNFPDRFSGHQFPNYSSELNVNALLLGDSALYLCASSLYQGGYTFGSGTRLTVV.

In DNA form, the CDR3 reads TGTGCCACACGACAGGATACGCAGTATTTT. Translation: CATRQDTQYF. The chain links TRBV27 to TRBJ2-3, with D maybe TRBD1 (5 bases). Germline V gene lookup returns CDR1 MNHEY and CDR2 SMNVEV (reference sequence). The CDR3 totals 10 residues. Trimming cost V 10 bases and J 6 bases, with 8 bases left between them.

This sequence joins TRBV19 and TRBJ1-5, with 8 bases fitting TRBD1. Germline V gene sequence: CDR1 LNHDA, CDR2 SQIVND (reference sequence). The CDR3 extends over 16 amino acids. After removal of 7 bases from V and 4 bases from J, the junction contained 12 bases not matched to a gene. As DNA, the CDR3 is TGTGCCAGTACCTTAAGCCAGGGGGCTTGGAATCAGCCCCAGCATTTT. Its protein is CASTLSQGAWNQPQHF.

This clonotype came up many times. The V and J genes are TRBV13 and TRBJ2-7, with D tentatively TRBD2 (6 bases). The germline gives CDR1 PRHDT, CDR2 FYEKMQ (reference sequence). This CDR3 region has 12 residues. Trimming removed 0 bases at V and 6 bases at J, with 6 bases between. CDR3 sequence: CASSLGEGEQYF. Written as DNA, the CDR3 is TGTGCCAGCAGCTTAGGGGAGGGCGAGCAGTACTTC.

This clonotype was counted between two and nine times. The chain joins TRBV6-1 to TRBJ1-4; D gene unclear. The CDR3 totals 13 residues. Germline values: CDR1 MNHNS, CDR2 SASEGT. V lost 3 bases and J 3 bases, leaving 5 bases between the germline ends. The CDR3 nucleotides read TGTGCCAGCAGTGATTGGTCTAATGAAAAACTGTTTTTT. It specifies CASSDWSNEKLFF.

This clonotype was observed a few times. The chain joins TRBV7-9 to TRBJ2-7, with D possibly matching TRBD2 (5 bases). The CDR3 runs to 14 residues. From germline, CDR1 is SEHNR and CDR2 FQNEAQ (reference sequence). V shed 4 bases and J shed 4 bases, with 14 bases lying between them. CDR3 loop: CASSYDYLRYEQYF. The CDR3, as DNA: TGTGCCAGCAGCTACGACTACCTCCGGTACGAGCAGTACTTC.

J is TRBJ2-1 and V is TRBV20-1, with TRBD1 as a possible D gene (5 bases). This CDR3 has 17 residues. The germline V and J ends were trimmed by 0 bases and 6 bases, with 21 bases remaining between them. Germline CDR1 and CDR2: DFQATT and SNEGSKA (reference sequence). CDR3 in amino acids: CSARDLSSAGLGNEQFF. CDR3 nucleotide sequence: TGCAGTGCTAGAGATTTGAGTTCGGCAGGGTTAGGCAATGAGCAGTTCTTC.

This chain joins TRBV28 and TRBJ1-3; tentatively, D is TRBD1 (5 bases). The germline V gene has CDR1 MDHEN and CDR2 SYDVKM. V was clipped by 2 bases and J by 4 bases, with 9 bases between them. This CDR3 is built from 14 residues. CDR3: CASSLSREGNTIYF. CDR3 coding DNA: TGTGCCAGCAGTTTAAGCAGGGAGGGAAACACCATATATTTT.

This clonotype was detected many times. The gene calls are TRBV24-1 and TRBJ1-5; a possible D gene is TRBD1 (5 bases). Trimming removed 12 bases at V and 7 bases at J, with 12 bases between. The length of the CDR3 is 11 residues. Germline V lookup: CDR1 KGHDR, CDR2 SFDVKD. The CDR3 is CAVGTEQPQHF. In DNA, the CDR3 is TGTGCCGTTGGGACGGAGCAGCCCCAGCATTTT.

The CDR3: CASSVTANGNTGELFF. The CDR3, as DNA: TGTGCCAGCAGCGTCACCGCAAATGGGAACACCGGGGAGCTGTTTTTT. The chain combines TRBV9 with TRBJ2-2; D is unclear. The CDR3 runs to 16 residues. Germline V gene data show CDR1 as SGDLS and CDR2 as YYNGEE. Trimming removed 2 bases at V and 1 base at J, with 12 bases between.

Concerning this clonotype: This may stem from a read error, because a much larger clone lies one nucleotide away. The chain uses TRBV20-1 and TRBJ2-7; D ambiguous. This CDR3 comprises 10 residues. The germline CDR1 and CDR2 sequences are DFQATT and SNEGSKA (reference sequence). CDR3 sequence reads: CSGSEYEQYF. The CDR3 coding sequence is TGCAGCGGATCTGAGTATGAGCAGTACTTC.

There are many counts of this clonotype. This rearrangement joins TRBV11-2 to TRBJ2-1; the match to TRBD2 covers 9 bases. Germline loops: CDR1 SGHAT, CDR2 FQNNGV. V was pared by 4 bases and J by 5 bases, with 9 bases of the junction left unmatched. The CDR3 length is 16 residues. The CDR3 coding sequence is TGTGCCAGCAGCTCGCGGGTTAGCGGGAGCCACAATGAGCAGTTCTTC. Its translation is CASSSRVSGSHNEQFF.

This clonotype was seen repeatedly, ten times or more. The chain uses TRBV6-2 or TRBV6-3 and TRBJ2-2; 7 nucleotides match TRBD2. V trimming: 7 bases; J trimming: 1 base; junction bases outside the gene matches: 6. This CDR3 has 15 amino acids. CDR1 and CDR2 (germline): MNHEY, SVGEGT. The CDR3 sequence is CASKVTGGNTGELFF. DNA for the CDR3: TGTGCCAGCAAGGTTACGGGAGGGAACACCGGGGAGCTGTTTTTT.

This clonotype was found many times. The CDR3 here is CASSSRRTEQFF. Here the CDR3 DNA reads TGTGCCAGCAGCTCACGCCGAACTGAGCAGTTCTTC. The rearrangement uses TRBV7-2 and TRBJ2-1, with D uncertain. Germline V CDR1 and CDR2: SGHTA, FQGNSA. V lost 4 bases and J lost 9, with 10 bases in between. This CDR3 comprises 12 residues. The entire variable domain, with the rest obtained from reference TRBV7-2 and TRBJ2-1, is as follows: GAGVSQSPSNKVTEKGKDVELRCDPISGHTALYWYRQSLGQGLEFLIYFQGNSAPDKSGLPSDRFSAERTGGSVSTLTIQRTQQEDSAVYLCASSSRRTEQFFGPGTRLTVL.

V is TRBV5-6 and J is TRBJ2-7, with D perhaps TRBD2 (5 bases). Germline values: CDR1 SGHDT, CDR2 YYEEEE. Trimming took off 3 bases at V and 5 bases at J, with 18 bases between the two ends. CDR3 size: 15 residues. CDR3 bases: TGTGCCAGCAGCTCCCGGGTCTTAGCGAATCACGAGCAGTACTTC. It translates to CASSSRVLANHEQYF.

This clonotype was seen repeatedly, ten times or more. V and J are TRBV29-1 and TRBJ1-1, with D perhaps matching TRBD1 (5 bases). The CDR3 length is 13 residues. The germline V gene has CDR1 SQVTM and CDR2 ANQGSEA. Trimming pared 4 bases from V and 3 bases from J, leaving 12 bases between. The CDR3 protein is CSVGHATDTEAFF. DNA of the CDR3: TGCAGCGTTGGACACGCGACAGACACTGAAGCTTTCTTT.

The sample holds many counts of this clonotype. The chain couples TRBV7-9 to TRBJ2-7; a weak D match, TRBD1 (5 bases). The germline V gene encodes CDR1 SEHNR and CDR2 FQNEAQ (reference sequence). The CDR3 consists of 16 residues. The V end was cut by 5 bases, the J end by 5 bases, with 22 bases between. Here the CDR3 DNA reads TGTGCCAGCAGCCCTCCGGCCTGGTCCAGGGATGACGAGCAGTACTTC. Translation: CASSPPAWSRDDEQYF. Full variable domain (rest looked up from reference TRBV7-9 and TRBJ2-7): DTGVSQNPRHKITKRGQNVTFRCDPISEHNRLYWYRQTLGQGPEFLTYFQNEAQLEKSRLLSDRFSAERPKGSFSTLEIQRTEQGDSAMYLCASSPPAWSRDDEQYFGPGTRLTVT.

The CDR3 bases are TGCGCCAGCAGCCAGGGTAGCGGGAGGCTATCCTACAATGAGCAGTTCTTC. Its translation is CASSQGSGRLSYNEQFF. The chain combines TRBV4-1 with TRBJ2-1; TRBD2 matches 10 bases. The CDR3 has 17 residues. CDR1 and CDR2 (germline): MGHRA, YSYEKL. Unmatched junction bases numbered 6, after V lost 3 bases and J lost 1 base.

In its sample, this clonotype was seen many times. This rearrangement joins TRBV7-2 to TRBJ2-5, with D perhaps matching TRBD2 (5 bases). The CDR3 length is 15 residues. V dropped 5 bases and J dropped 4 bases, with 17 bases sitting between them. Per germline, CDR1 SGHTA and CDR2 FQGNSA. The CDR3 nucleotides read TGTGCCAGCAGCCCAACTTGGGAGTCCAGAGAGACCCAGTACTTC. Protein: CASSPTWESRETQYF. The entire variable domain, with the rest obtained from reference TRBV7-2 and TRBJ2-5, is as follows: GAGVSQSPSNKVTEKGKDVELRCDPISGHTALYWYRQSLGQGLEFLIYFQGNSAPDKSGLPSDRFSAERTGGSVSTLTIQRTQQEDSAVYLCASSPTWESRETQYFGPGTRLLVL.

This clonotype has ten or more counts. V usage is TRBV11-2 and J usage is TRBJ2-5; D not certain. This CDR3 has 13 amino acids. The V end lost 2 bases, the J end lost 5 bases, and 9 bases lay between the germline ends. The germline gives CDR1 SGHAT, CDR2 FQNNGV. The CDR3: CASSLPLRETQYF. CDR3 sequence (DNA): TGTGCCAGCAGCTTACCCCTGAGGGAGACCCAGTACTTC.

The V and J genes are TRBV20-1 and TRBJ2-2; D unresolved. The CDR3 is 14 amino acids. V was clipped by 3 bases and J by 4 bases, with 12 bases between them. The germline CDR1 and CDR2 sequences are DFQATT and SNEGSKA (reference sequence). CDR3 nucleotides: TGCAGTGCTAGGGTTAGAGTAAGCACCGGGGAGCTGTTTTTT. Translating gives CSARVRVSTGELFF.

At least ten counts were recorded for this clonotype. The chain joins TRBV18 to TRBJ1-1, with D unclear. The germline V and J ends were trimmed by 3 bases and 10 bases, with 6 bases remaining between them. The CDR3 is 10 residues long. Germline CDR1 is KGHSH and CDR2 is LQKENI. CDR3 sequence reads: CASSPARAFF. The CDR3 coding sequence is TGTGCCAGCTCACCCGCAAGAGCTTTCTTT.

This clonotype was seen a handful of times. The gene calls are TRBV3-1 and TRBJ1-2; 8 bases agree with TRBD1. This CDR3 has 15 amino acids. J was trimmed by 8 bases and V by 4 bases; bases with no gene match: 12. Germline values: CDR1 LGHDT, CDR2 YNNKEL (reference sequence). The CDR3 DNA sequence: TGTGCCAGCAGCCCAGGGACAGGAGGCCCCCGGGGCTACACCTTC. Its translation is CASSPGTGGPRGYTF.

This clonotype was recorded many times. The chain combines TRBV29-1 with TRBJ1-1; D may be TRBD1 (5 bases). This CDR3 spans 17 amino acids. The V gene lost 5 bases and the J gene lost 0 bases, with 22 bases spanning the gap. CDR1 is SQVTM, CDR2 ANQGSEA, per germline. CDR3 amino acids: CSVKQGVGGFVNTEAFF. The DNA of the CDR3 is TGCAGCGTTAAACAAGGGGTGGGGGGTTTCGTGAACACTGAAGCTTTCTTT.

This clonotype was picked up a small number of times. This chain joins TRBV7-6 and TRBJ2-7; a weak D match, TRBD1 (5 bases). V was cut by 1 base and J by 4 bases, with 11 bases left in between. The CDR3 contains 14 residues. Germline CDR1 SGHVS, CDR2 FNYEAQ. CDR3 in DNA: TGTGCCAGCAGCTTAGGGGTAGGACAATACGAGCAGTACTTC. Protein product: CASSLGVGQYEQYF.

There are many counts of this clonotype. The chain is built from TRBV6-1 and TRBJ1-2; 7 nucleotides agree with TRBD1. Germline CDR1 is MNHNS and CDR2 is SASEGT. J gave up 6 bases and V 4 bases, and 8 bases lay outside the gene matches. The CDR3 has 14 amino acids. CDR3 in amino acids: CASSVPQGGDGYTF. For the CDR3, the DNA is TGTGCCAGCAGTGTCCCCCAGGGGGGCGATGGCTACACCTTC.